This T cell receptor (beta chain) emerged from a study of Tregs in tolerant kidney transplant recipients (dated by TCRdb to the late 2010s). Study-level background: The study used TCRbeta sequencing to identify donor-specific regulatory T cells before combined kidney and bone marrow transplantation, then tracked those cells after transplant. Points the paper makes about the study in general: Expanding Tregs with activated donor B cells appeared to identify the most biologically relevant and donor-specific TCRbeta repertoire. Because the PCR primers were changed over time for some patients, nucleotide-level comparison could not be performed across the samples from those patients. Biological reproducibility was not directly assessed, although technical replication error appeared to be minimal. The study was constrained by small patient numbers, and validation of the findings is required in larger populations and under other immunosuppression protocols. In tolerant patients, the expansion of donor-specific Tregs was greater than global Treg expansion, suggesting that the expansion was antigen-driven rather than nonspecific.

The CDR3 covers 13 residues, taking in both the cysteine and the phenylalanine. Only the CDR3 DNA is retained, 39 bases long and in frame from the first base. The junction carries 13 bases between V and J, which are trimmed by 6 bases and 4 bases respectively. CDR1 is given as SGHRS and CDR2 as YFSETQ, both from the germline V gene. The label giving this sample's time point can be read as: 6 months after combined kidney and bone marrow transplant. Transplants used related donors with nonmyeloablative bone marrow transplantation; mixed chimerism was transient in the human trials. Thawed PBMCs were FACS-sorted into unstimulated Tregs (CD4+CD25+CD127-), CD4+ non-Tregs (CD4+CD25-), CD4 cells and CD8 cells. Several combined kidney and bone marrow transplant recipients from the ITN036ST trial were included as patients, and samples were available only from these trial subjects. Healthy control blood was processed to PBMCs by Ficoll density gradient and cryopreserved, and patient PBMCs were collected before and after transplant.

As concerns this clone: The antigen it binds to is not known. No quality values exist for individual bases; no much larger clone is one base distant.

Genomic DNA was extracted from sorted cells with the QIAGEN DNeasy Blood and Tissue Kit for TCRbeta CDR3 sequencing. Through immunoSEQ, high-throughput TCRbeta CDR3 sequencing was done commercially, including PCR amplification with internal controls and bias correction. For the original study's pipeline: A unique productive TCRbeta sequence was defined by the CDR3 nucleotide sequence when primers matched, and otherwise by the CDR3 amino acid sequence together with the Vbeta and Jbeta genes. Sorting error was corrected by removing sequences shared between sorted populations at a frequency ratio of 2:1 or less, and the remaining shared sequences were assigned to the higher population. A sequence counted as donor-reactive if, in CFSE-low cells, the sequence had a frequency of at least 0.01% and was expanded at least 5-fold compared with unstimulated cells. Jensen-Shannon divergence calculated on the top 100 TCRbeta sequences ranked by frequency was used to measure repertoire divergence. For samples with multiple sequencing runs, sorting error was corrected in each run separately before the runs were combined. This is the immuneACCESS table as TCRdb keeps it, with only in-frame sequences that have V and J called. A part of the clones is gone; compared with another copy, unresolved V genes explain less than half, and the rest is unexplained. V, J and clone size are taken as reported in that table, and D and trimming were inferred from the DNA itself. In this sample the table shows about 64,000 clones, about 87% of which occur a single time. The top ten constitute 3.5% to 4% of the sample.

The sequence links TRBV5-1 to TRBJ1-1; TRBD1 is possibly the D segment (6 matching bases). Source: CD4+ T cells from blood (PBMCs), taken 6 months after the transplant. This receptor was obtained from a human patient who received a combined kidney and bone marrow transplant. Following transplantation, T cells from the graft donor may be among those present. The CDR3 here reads CASNAGRGTEAFF. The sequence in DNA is TGCGCCAGCAACGCGGGCAGGGGCACTGAAGCTTTCTTT.